This TCR beta chain was sequenced for a study of blood T cell repertoires in COVID-19. Study context: COVID-19 samples from acute and convalescent phases originated in the United States, Italy and Spain. Nucleic acid was either cDNA or gDNA, and it came from T cells, B-cell-depleted T cells, or PBMCs.

CDR3 length: 15 amino acids. V was cut by 0 bases and J by 0 bases, with 9 bases left in between. Germline CDR1 is SNHLY and CDR2 is FYNNEI. Participants had their cohort set by participant-reported clinical history. Per the study methods: Reference gene primer amplification gave estimated nucleated cell counts. Method: immunoSEQ multiplex PCR; TCRdb's copy keeps in-frame clones and lacks some. The DNA gave D and trimming, while V, J and clone size come from that table. The sample records 200,000 to 250,000 clones, more than 70% being singletons. Sequenced material: PBMCs or T cells enriched from blood (not recorded which). The TCR was taken from a man aged 25 to 45 with acute COVID-19. The chain has TRBV2 and TRBJ2-7; TRBD2 might be the D (5 bases). The CDR3 loop is CASSEALSGSYEQYF. CDR3 nucleotides: TGTGCCAGCAGTGAAGCGTTAAGCGGCTCCTACGAGCAGTACTTC. The whole variable domain, filled in from reference TRBV2 and TRBJ2-7, reads EPEVTQTPSHQVTQMGQEVILRCVPISNHLYFYWYRQILGQKVEFLVSFYNNEISEKSEIFDDQFSVERPDGSNFTLKIRSTKLEDSAMYFCASSEALSGSYEQYFGPGTRLTVT.